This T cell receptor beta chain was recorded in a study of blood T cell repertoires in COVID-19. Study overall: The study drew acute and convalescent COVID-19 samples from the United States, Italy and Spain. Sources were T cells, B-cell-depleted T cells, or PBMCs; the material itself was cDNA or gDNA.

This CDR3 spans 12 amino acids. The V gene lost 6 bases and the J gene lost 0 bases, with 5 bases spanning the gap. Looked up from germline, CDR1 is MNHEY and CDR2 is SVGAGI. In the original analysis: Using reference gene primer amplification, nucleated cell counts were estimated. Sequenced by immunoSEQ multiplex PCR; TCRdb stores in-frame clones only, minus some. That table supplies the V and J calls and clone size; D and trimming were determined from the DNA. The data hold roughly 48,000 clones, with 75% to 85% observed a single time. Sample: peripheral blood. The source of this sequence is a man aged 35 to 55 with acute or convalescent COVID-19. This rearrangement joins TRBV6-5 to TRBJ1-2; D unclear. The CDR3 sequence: CASSPSNYGYTF. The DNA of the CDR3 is TGTGCCAGCAGCCCATCTAACTATGGCTACACCTTC.